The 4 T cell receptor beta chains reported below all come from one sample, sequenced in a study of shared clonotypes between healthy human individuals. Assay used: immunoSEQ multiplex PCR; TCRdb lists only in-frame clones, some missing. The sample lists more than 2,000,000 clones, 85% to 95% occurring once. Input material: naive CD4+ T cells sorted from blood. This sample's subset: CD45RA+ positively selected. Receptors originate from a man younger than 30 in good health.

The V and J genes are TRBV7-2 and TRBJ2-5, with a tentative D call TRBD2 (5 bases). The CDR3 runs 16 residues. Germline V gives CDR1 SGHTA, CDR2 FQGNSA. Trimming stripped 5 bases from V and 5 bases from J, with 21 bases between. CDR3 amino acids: CASSARPGVDGETQYF. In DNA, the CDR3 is TGTGCCAGCAGCGCCAGGCCCGGGGTGGATGGGGAGACCCAGTACTTC. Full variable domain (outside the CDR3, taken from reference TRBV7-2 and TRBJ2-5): GAGVSQSPSNKVTEKGKDVELRCDPISGHTALYWYRQSLGQGLEFLIYFQGNSAPDKSGLPSDRFSAERTGGSVSTLTIQRTQQEDSAVYLCASSARPGVDGETQYFGPGTRLLVL.

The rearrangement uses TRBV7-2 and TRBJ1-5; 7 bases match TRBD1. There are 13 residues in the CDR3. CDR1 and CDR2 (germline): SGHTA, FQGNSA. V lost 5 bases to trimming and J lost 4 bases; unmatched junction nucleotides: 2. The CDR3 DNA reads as TGTGCCAGCAGCCCACAGGGGAATCAGCCCCAGCATTTT. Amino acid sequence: CASSPQGNQPQHF.

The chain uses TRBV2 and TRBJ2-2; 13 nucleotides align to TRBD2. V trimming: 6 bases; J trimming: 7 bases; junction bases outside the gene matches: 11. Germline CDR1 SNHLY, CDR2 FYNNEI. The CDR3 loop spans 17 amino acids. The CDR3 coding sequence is TGTGCCAGCAGGCCCGGACTAGCGGGAGCTTACGGCGGGGAGCTGTTTTTT. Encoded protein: CASRPGLAGAYGGELFF.

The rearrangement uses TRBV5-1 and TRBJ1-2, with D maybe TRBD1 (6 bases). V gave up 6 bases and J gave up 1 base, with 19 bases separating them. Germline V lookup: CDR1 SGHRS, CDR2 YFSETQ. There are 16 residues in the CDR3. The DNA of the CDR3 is TGCGCCAGCACCCCACGATCCGGGGGCCGTAACTATGGCTACACCTTC. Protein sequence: CASTPRSGGRNYGYTF.